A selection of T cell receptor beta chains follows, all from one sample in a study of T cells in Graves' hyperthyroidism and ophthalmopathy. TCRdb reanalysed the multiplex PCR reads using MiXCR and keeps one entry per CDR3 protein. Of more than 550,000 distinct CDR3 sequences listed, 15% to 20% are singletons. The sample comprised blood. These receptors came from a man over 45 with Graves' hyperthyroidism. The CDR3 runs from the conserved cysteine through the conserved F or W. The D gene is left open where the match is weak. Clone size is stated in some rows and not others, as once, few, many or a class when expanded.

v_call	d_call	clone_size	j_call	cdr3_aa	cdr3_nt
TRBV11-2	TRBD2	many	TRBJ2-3	CASSYGTSGRSTDTQYF	TGTGCCAGCAGCTACGGGACTAGCGGGAGGTCGACAGATACGCAGTATTTT
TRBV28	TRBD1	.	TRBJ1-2	CASRSDRVGGYTF	TGTGCCAGCAGGTCTGACAGGGTCGGGGGCTACACCTTC
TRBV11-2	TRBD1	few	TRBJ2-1	CASSFPGGDEQFF	TGTGCCAGCAGCTTCCCAGGGGGCGATGAGCAGTTCTTC
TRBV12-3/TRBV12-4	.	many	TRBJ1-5	CASSTRTGNQPQHF	TGTGCCAGCAGTACCCGGACAGGCAATCAGCCCCAGCATTTT
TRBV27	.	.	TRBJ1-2	CASSPAGLAGGGGYGYTF	TGTGCCAGCAGTCCCGCGGGACTAGCGGGAGGGGGAGGCTATGGCTACACCTTC
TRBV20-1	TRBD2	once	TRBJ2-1	CSANAGGPEQFF	TGCAGTGCTAACGCGGGAGGGCCGGAGCAGTTCTTC
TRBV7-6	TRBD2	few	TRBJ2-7	CASSIQAGEDYEQYF	TGTGCCAGCAGCATACAAGCGGGGGAGGACTACGAGCAGTACTTC
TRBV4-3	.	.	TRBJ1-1	CASSQDYEGITEAFF	TGCGCCAGCAGCCAAGATTATGAGGGAATCACTGAAGCTTTCTTT
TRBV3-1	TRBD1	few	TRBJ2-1	CASSPRDRVVEQFF	TGTGCCAGCAGCCCGCGGGACAGGGTCGTTGAGCAGTTCTTC
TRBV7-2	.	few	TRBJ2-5	CASARGPGAGETQYF	TGTGCCAGCGCTCGGGGTCCGGGAGCCGGCGAGACCCAGTACTTC
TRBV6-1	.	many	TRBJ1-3	CASSFFSGNTIYF	TGTGCCAGCAGTTTTTTCTCTGGAAACACCATATATTTT
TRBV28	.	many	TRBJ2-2	CASTSESNTGELFF	TGTGCCAGCACCTCTGAGAGTAACACCGGGGAGCTGTTTTTT
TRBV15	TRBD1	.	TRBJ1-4	CATSRDKGANEKLFF	TGTGCCACCAGCAGAGATAAGGGGGCTAACGAAAAACTGTTTTTT
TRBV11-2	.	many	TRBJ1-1	CASSRIRDGHHTEAFF	TGTGCCAGCAGCCGAATCCGGGACGGGCATCACACTGAAGCTTTCTTT
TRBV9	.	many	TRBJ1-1	CASSPIGPGDTEAFF	TGTGCCAGCAGCCCAATCGGTCCCGGGGACACTGAAGCTTTCTTT
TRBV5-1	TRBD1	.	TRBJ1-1	CASSPGRDSAEAFF	TGTGCCAGCAGCCCGGGACGGGACAGCGCTGAAGCTTTCTTT
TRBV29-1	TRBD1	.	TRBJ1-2	CSVEAGTGTEGYTF	TGCAGCGTTGAAGCGGGGACAGGGACGGAGGGCTACACCTTC
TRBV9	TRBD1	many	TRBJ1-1	CASSASPGGSVYTEAFF	TGTGCCAGCAGCGCATCCCCAGGGGGATCGGTATACACTGAAGCTTTCTTT
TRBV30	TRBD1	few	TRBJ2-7	CAWGRQGAPYEQYF	TGTGCCTGGGGCCGCCAGGGGGCCCCCTACGAGCAGTACTTC
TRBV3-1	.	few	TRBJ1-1	CASSQVGSPEAFF	TGTGCCAGCAGCCAAGTCGGCAGCCCTGAAGCTTTCTTT
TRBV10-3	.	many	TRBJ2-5	CAISDRKAGAGTQYF	TGTGCCATCAGTGACCGGAAAGCTGGGGCAGGGACCCAGTACTTC
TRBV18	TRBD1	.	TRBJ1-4	CASSPRDRALREKLFF	TGTGCCAGCTCACCCCGGGACAGGGCCCTGAGGGAAAAACTGTTTTTT
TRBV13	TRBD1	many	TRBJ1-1	CASSSQGSGTGSLEAFF	TGTGCCAGCAGCTCCCAGGGGTCCGGGACAGGGAGCTTGGAAGCTTTCTTT
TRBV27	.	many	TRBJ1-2	CASRGVRQNHNYGYTF	TGTGCCAGCAGGGGGGTCAGGCAAAATCATAACTATGGCTACACCTTC
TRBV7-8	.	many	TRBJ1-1	CASSLGAYWGTEAFF	TGTGCCAGCAGCTTAGGGGCATACTGGGGCACTGAAGCTTTCTTT
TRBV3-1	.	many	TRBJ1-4	CASSQVNVANEKLFF	TGTGCCAGCAGCCAAGTTAATGTTGCTAATGAAAAACTGTTTTTT
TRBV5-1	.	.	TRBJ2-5	CASSLGHLGETQYF	TGCGCCAGCAGCTTAGGGCACCTCGGGGAGACCCAGTACTTC
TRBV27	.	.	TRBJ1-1	CASSLRGHLNTEAFF	TGTGCCAGCAGCTTAAGAGGACATTTGAACACTGAAGCTTTCTTT
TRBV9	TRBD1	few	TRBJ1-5	CASSVRGTGKDWGNQPQHF	TGTGCCAGCAGCGTACGAGGGACAGGGAAAGATTGGGGCAATCAGCCCCAGCATTTT
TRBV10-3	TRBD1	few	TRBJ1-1	CATLTDRDTEAFF	TGTGCCACCCTGACCGACAGGGACACTGAAGCTTTCTTT
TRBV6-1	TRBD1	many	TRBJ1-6	CASSEAPPTGESEDSPLHF	TGTGCCAGCAGTGAAGCCCCCCCGACAGGGGAATCGGAGGATTCACCCCTCCACTTT
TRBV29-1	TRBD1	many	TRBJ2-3	CSVEGQPVDTDTQYF	TGCAGCGTTGAGGGACAGCCTGTGGACACAGATACGCAGTATTTT
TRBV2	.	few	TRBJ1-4	CACSEHEKLFF	TGTGCCTGCAGTGAACATGAAAAACTGTTTTTT
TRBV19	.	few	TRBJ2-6	CASSPSWGANVLTF	TGTGCCAGTAGTCCTAGCTGGGGGGCCAACGTCCTGACTTTC
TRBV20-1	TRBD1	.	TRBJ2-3	CSAVNRGRGTDTQYF	TGCAGTGCTGTTAACAGGGGGCGGGGGACAGATACGCAGTATTTT
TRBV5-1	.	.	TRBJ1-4	CASSFTVTTNEKLFF	TGCGCCAGCAGTTTTACAGTGACAACTAATGAAAAACTGTTTTTT
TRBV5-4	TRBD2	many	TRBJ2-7	CASSLGLAGGEQYF	TGTGCCAGCAGCTTGGGACTAGCGGGAGGAGAGCAGTACTTC